This T cell receptor (beta chain) derives from a study of vaccination and CD4 T cells after COVID-19. About the research overall: Four females and six males made up the convalescents, with two Hispanic.

Notes on this clonotype: Its antigen is not identified.

Germline lookup yields CDR1 LNHNV and CDR2 YYDKDF (reference sequence). Trimming pared 0 bases from V and 3 bases from J, leaving 12 bases between. The CDR3 is 16 residues long. Described treatment: roughly 10-day PBMC culture with coronavirus spike peptide pools or control peptides (ViraFEST assay). Antigen-specific T cell expansion with peptide pools preceded TCR sequencing in the ViraFEST approach. At the Johns Hopkins FTIC core, DNA taken from cultured CD4+ T cells was sequenced by way of the Oncomine TCR Beta short-read assay. After culture, CD4+ T cells served as the source for genomic DNA extraction. MiXCR was run by TCRdb on the PCR reads, yielding one entry per CDR3 protein. The sample has some 20,000 distinct CDR3 sequences, approximately 48% seen once.

The sequences come from CD4+ T cells from blood, cultured in vitro, collected after SARS-CoV-2 vaccination. The sequence was obtained from a human donor who had recovered from COVID-19. The chain carries TRBV15 and TRBJ2-1; no firm D call. The CDR3 sequence: CATSRDLGNVYNEQFF. CDR3 DNA sequence: TGTGCCACCAGCAGAGATTTGGGGAATGTCTACAATGAGCAGTTCTTC.